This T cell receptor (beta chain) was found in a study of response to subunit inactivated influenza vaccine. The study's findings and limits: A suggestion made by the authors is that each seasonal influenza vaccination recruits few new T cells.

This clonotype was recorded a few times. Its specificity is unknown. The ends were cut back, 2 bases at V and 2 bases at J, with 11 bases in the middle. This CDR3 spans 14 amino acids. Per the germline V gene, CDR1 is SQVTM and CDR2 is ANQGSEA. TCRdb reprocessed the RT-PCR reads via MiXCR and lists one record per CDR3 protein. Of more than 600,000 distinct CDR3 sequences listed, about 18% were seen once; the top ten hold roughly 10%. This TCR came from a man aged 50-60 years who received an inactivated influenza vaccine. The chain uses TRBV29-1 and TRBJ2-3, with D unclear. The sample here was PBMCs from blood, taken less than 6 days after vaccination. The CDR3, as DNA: TGCAGCGTTGAAAGACCTACACACACAGATACGCAGTATTTT. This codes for CSVERPTHTDTQYF.